This T cell receptor beta chain derives from a study of graft-versus-host responses after intestinal transplantation. Study summary: Anti-thymocyte globulin induction preceded about 3 years of tacrolimus and steroid maintenance in all recipients. General study points: Individuals who had graft-donor T cell macrochimerism had allografts that showed high graft-versus-host to host-versus-graft clonal ratios. GvH clones turned up in recipient marrow; some had shown up first in ileum or blood.

The starting material, graft tissue, was processed to release intraepithelial and lamina propria lymphocytes. The junction had 6 bases not matched to a gene; V was cut back by 7 bases and J by 1 base. The CDR3 covers 15 residues. Germline CDR1 is MGHDK and CDR2 is SYGVNS. With respect to this clone: Its antigen is not identified.

Clones were read by immunoSEQ multiplex PCR, and TCRdb kept only the in-frame ones, dropping some. The sample lists around 13,000 clones, over 70% occurring once. The sequence was obtained from a human patient who received an intestinal transplant, so some T cells may come from the graft donor. The sample in question was ileum tissue, obtained 16 days after intestinal transplant. The chain joins TRBV25-1 to TRBJ2-3, with TRBD1 identical over 9 bases. Here the CDR3 DNA reads TGTGCCAGCACCTCGGACAGGGGAGGCACAGATACGCAGTATTTT. Translation gives CASTSDRGGTDTQYF.